These T cell receptor beta chains were read from a single sample in a study of PD-1 blockade in classical Hodgkin lymphoma. The table came from immunoSEQ multiplex PCR; TCRdb's copy has only in-frame clones and leaves some out. This sample yields approximately 27,000 clones, of which 89% are seen a single time; about 0.37% belongs to the top ten. The specimen was CD4+ T cells from blood. These receptor sequences come from a human donor with classical Hodgkin lymphoma. Each CDR3 is given without its conserved first and last residue.

v_call: TRBV19; cdr3_aa: ASSMTAVYEQY
v_call: TRBV5-1; cdr3_aa: ASSAIAGAETQY
v_call: TRBV30; cdr3_aa: AWSEQMNTEAF
v_call: TRBV5-1; cdr3_aa: ASSLGDRAIPEAF
v_call: TRBV21-1; cdr3_aa: ASSKISRIDTNEQF
v_call: TRBV7-3; cdr3_aa: ASSSSPGLAGLNEQF
v_call: TRBV7-9; cdr3_aa: ASSLPSGATYEQY
v_call: TRBV28; cdr3_aa: ASSLAGGAYEQY
v_call: TRBV2; cdr3_aa: ASSFNYGYT
v_call: TRBV6-5; cdr3_aa: ASSYGGGNALGYT
v_call: TRBV9; cdr3_aa: ASSVPGLDYNEQF
v_call: TRBV5-1; cdr3_aa: ASSLVPLADLWVSTDTQY
v_call: TRBV7-3; cdr3_aa: ASSPTGGGTEAF
v_call: TRBV5-1; cdr3_aa: ASSLWGTGVGYT
v_call: TRBV5-1; cdr3_aa: ASSREGNSNTEAF
v_call: TRBV9; cdr3_aa: ASSVSGTVVNTGELF
v_call: TRBV18; cdr3_aa: ASSPLAGGEYNEQF
v_call: TRBV4-1; cdr3_aa: ASSHSRADTQY
v_call: TRBV7-2; cdr3_aa: ASSLARPGEGYT
v_call: TRBV4-3; cdr3_aa: ASSPYGAAPVAEAF
v_call: TRBV10-3; cdr3_aa: AISESTGFGETQY
v_call: TRBV6-1; cdr3_aa: ASNNLAGGNNEQF
v_call: TRBV7-2; cdr3_aa: ASSLEGRSGNTIY
v_call: TRBV28; cdr3_aa: ASSPAQGYEQY
v_call: TRBV15; cdr3_aa: ATSRDRGNNVQPQH
v_call: TRBV10-1; cdr3_aa: ASRQGSREQY
v_call: TRBV29-1; cdr3_aa: SARTSGKGHEQY
v_call: TRBV7-8; cdr3_aa: ASSSVSGGEGNQPQH
v_call: TRBV2; cdr3_aa: ASVTRGYEQF
v_call: TRBV30; cdr3_aa: AWSVGQLAGVYSGANVLT
v_call: TRBV7-6; cdr3_aa: ASSLTTPGVGQF
v_call: TRBV7-2; cdr3_aa: ASSPPSEADTQY
v_call: TRBV19; cdr3_aa: ASSSGTLGQPQH
v_call: TRBV18; cdr3_aa: ASSVGRTSNQPQH
v_call: TRBV10-3; cdr3_aa: AISESTRGSRRTGELF
v_call: TRBV21-1; cdr3_aa: ASSSRQGLILSGANVLT
v_call: TRBV4-3; cdr3_aa: ASSQGQPTGELF
v_call: TRBV7-6; cdr3_aa: ASSPWDNSGNTIY
v_call: TRBV6-5; cdr3_aa: ASSRENTEAF
v_call: TRBV19; cdr3_aa: ASSTGGYEQY
v_call: TRBV4-3; cdr3_aa: ASSQDWREGYTDTQY
v_call: TRBV5-6; cdr3_aa: ASSRDRGRSGNTIY
v_call: TRBV5-4; cdr3_aa: ASSPGLAGYNEQF
v_call: TRBV6-1; cdr3_aa: ASIGTVNYGYT
v_call: TRBV11-2; cdr3_aa: ASSRTSGSNEQY
v_call: TRBV11-1; cdr3_aa: ASRLQATNEKLF
v_call: TRBV5-1; cdr3_aa: ASSWGTVDEQY
v_call: TRBV10-3; cdr3_aa: AISEGTGGGEQY
v_call: TRBV5-3; cdr3_aa: ARSREREWDRCTDTQY